Here is one TCR beta chain with its context. Its antigen is currently unknown. The data stem from a study of Graves' ophthalmopathy and Graves' hyperthyroidism. The study's findings and limits: Ophthalmopathy could be told apart from stable hyperthyroidism by a 13-signature model (roughly 90% sensitivity, about 80% specificity).

The study amplified TCR beta CDR3 regions using RNA transcripts. An initial RT-PCR round employing HTBI primers preceded a second-round multiplex PCR. TCRdb analysed the multiplex PCR reads with MiXCR anew, one entry per CDR3 protein. This sample has 650,000 to 800,000 distinct CDR3 sequences; just over 40% occur once, and the top ten carry 2.5% to 3.5%. V lost 6 bases and J lost 5, with 13 bases in between. This CDR3 is built from 13 residues. From germline, CDR1 is MNHEY and CDR2 SVGAGI. CAS ≥3, NOSPECS ≥4, moderate-to-severe activity and duration under 3 months marked donors with ophthalmopathy. Lactation, pregnancy, uncontrolled infections and other autoimmune diseases were all grounds for excluding patients. As diagnostic evidence, clinical symptoms, serum thyroxine, TRAb, thyroid ultrasound and orbital computed tomography were relied upon.

The specimen was peripheral blood. The source is an adult man with Graves' ophthalmopathy. This chain uses TRBV6-5 with TRBJ2-5; D might be TRBD1 or TRBD2, each matching 5 bases. The DNA of the CDR3 is TGTGCCAGCAGGGGGCCGGGCGGGGAGACCCAGTACTTC. Protein: CASRGPGGETQYF.